The rows below give T cell receptor beta chains drawn from one sample of a study of blood T cell repertoires in COVID-19. The protocol was immunoSEQ multiplex PCR, while the TCRdb copy is restricted to in-frame clones and leaves out a portion. The data show some 170,000 clones, roughly 87% seen once. The specimen sequenced was peripheral blood. Receptor source: a woman in her 70s with acute or convalescent COVID-19. Each CDR3 is given with its conserved first and last residue.

CSASVSPGQDNEQFF	TRBJ2-1	TRBV20-1
CASSARDEAFF	TRBJ1-1	TRBV18
CASTGLAGGPGNIQYF	TRBJ2-4	TRBV2
CASSTPDRSSNTIYF	TRBJ1-3	TRBV6-6
CSVSQGSNQPQHF	TRBJ1-5	TRBV29-1
CASRTGPPTEAFF	TRBJ1-1	TRBV27
CASSFWDRNTEAFF	TRBJ1-1	TRBV28
CATSPSQSSYEQYF	TRBJ2-7	TRBV24-1
CASSSQGPNTEAFF	TRBJ1-1	TRBV7-2
CASSLLDSQAFF	TRBJ1-1	TRBV7-9
CSVADGLNEKLFF	TRBJ1-4	TRBV29-1
CASSLQINEKLFF	TRBJ1-4	TRBV12-3/TRBV12-4
CASSPGGNSPLHF	TRBJ1-6	TRBV19
CASSAPGGAKNTEAFF	TRBJ1-1	TRBV21-1
CASRLQGVGNQPQHF	TRBJ1-5	TRBV6-5
CASSQDQYNTDTQYF	TRBJ2-3	TRBV4-1
CASSEQGPATEAFF	TRBJ1-1	TRBV2
CASSVGRGSGELFF	TRBJ2-2	TRBV9
CASSLGDRGLAGNTIYF	TRBJ1-3	TRBV7-2
CASSPTTRNEQFF	TRBJ2-1	TRBV7-8
CASSQGPGWAEQYF	TRBJ2-7	TRBV6-2/TRBV6-3
CASRGLAGPRGDF	TRBJ2-7	TRBV28
CASSLSSVNTEAFF	TRBJ1-1	TRBV7-3
CASSTGLAGKETQYF	TRBJ2-5	TRBV4-3
CASSVGWTGPNSPLHF	TRBJ1-6	TRBV9
CATSRSSSGNTIYF	TRBJ1-3	TRBV15
CASSFRTGRSNQPQHF	TRBJ1-5	TRBV7-2
CASSTPGLAYEQYF	TRBJ2-7	TRBV19
CASSLKVKGLAGGPQETQYF	TRBJ2-5	TRBV7-3
CASSVTQRGAIYNEQFF	TRBJ2-1	TRBV9
CASSRGPGGQPQHF	TRBJ1-5	TRBV19
CASRTWAGGLTNYGYTF	TRBJ1-2	TRBV28
CASSRRLAGGNEQFF	TRBJ2-1	TRBV5-4
CASSVGHLAGDNTGELFF	TRBJ2-2	TRBV9
CASSTHRGSGNTIYF	TRBJ1-3	TRBV6-5
CASSVDRGNIQYF	TRBJ2-4	TRBV19
CASSPRAGAYEQYF	TRBJ2-7	TRBV18
CASSDRVRPYNEQFF	TRBJ2-1	TRBV2
CASSFSGANSGNTIYF	TRBJ1-3	TRBV11-2